This TCR beta chain emerged from a study of T cell responses to AZD1222 COVID-19 vaccine. Turning to this clone: The antigen is undetermined.

Germline CDR1 reads SGHAT; CDR2 reads FQNNGV. V lost 1 base, J lost 0 bases, and 16 bases lay in between. The CDR3 has 18 amino acids. General study results and limits: Compared with day 0, the breadth and depth of the Spike-specific TCR repertoire rose significantly after two doses of AZD1222.

The method was immunoSEQ multiplex PCR; TCRdb's version includes in-frame clones alone and lacks a portion of them. The table lists 150,000 to 200,000 clones, approximately 92% of them singletons. The clonotype was recovered from an adult in good health. J is TRBJ1-3 and V is TRBV11-2; D may be TRBD1 (5 bases). The sample consisted of peripheral blood, taken on day 0 of AZD1222 vaccination. The CDR3 loop reads CASSLVPGRYGSGNTIYF. The CDR3 bases are TGTGCCAGCAGCTTAGTTCCGGGGCGCTATGGCTCTGGAAACACCATATATTTT.